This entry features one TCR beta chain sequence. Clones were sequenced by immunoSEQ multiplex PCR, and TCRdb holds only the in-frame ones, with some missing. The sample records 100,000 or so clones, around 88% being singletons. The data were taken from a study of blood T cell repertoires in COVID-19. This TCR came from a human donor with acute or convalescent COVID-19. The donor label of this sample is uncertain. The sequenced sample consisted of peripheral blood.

The CDR3 DNA sequence: TGTGCCAGCAGCCTAAGGCGAGTAGGGACAGGGGGCAACGAGCAGTACTTC. Translated, it gives CASSLRRVGTGGNEQYF. V usage is TRBV7-2 and J usage is TRBJ2-7; 12 nucleotides align to TRBD1. The germline V gene has CDR1 SGHTA and CDR2 FQGNSA. Trimming removed 5 bases from V and 5 bases from J; junction bases left unmatched: 13. There are 17 residues in the CDR3.